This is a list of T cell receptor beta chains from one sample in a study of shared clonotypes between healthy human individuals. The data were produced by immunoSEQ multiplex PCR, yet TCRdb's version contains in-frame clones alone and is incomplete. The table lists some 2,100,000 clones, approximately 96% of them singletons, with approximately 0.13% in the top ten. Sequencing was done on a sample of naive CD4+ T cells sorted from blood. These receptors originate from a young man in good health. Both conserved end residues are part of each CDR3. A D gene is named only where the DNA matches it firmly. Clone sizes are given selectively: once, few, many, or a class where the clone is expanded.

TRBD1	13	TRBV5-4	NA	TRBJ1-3	CASGEQGINTIYF	TGTGCCAGCGGGGAACAGGGGATCAACACCATATATTTT
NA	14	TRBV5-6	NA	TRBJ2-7	CASSLAGGSYEQYF	TGTGCCAGCAGCTTGGCCGGGGGCTCCTACGAGCAGTACTTC
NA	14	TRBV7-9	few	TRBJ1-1	CAPGGGPTNTEAFF	TGTGCCCCCGGGGGAGGACCCACGAACACTGAAGCTTTCTTT
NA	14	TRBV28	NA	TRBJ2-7	CASTKQGISYEQYF	TGTGCTAGCACCAAACAGGGAATTTCCTACGAGCAGTACTTC
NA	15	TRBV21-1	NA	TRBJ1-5	CASSKTTQRHQPQHF	TGTGCCAGCAGCAAAACGACACAACGGCATCAGCCCCAGCATTTT
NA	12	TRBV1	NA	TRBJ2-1	CTTADRNNEQFF	TGCACCACCGCGGACAGAAACAATGAGCAGTTCTTC
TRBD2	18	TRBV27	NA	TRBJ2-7	CASSLRGLAGVGDYEQYF	TGTGCCAGCAGTTTACGCGGACTAGCGGGAGTTGGGGACTACGAGCAGTACTTC
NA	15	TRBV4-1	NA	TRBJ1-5	CASSQEVQSNQPQHF	TGCGCCAGCAGCCAAGAGGTGCAGAGCAATCAGCCCCAGCATTTT
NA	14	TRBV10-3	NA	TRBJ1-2	CAISGGAGDYGYTF	TGTGCCATCAGTGGAGGGGCAGGGGACTATGGCTACACCTTC
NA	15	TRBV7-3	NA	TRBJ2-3	CASSYSGGHTDTQYF	TGTGCCAGCAGCTATAGCGGAGGTCACACAGATACGCAGTATTTT
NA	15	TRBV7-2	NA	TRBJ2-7	CASSPSGHPSYEQYF	TGTGCCAGCAGCCCTTCAGGACACCCGTCCTACGAGCAGTACTTC
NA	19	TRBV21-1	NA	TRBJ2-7	CASSKFGGQGGLVTYEQYF	TGTGCCAGCAGCAAGTTTGGGGGACAGGGAGGTCTGGTGACCTACGAGCAGTACTTC
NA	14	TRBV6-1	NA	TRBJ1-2	CASSRIPGVDGYTF	TGTGCCAGCAGTAGAATACCCGGTGTGGATGGCTACACCTTC
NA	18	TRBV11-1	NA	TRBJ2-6	CASSLAGAFLSGANVLTF	TGTGCCAGCAGCTTGGCAGGGGCCTTCCTTTCTGGGGCCAACGTCCTGACTTTC
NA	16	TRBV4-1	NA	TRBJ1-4	CASSQDLGRREVKLFF	TGCGCCAGCAGCCAAGATCTGGGACGGAGGGAAGTAAAACTGTTTTTT
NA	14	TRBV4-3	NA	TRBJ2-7	CASSQDLGGSQQYF	TGCGCCAGCAGCCAAGATTTAGGGGGGAGTCAGCAGTACTTC
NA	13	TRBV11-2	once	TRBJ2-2	CAVGAGRTGELFF	TGTGCAGTCGGGGCGGGAAGGACCGGGGAGCTGTTTTTT
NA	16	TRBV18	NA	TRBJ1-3	CASSPKDRSIGNTIYF	TGTGCCAGCTCACCAAAAGACAGGAGCATTGGAAACACCATATATTTT
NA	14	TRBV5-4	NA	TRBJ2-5	CASSLRLDQETQYF	TGTGCCAGCAGCTTGCGTCTGGACCAAGAGACCCAGTACTTC
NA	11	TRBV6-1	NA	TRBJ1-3	CASTSGNTIYF	TGTGCCAGCACCTCTGGAAACACCATATATTTT
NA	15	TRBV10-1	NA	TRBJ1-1	CASSENPTPNTEAFF	TGCGCCAGCAGTGAAAATCCCACCCCGAACACTGAAGCTTTCTTT
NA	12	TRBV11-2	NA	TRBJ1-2	CASSLTEGGYTF	TGTGCCAGCAGCTTAACTGAGGGTGGCTACACCTTC
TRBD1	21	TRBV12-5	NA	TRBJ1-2	CASGLNQKLGTGPQSNYGYTF	TGTGCTAGTGGTTTGAACCAAAAGCTCGGGACAGGCCCTCAATCTAACTATGGCTACACCTTC
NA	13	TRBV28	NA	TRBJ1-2	CAVSRGTNYGYTF	TGTGCCGTCTCTCGCGGGACAAACTATGGCTACACCTTC
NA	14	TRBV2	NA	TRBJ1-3	CASSERLGGNTIYF	TGTGCCAGCAGTGAAAGGCTTGGTGGAAACACCATATATTTT
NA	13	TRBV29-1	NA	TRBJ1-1	CSVEDTRATEAFF	TGCAGCGTTGAAGATACCAGGGCGACTGAAGCTTTCTTT
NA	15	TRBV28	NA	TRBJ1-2	CASSPRDTSTHGYTF	TGTGCCAGCAGCCCAAGGGACACCTCAACCCATGGCTACACCTTC
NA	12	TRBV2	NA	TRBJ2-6	CASSPSEGVLTF	TGTGCCAGCAGCCCGTCGGAGGGCGTCCTGACTTTC
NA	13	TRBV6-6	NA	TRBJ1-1	CASSRVLNTEAFF	TGTGCCAGCAGTAGGGTCTTGAACACTGAAGCTTTCTTT
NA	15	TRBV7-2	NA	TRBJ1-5	CASSTDNFSNQPQHF	TGTGCCAGCAGCACGGACAACTTTAGCAATCAGCCCCAGCATTTT
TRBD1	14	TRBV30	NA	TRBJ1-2	CAWSTQGTVGGYTF	TGTGCCTGGAGTACCCAAGGGACAGTTGGAGGCTACACCTTC
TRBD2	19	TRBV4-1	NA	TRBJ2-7	CASSQDPPPIAGALYEQYF	TGCGCCAGCAGCCAAGATCCCCCCCCCATAGCGGGGGCCCTCTACGAGCAGTACTTC
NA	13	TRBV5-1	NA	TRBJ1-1	CASTVDMNTEAFF	TGCGCCAGCACCGTAGACATGAACACTGAAGCTTTCTTT
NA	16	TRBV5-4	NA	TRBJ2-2	CASSLGQGPNTGELFF	TGTGCCAGCAGCCTAGGGCAGGGGCCGAACACCGGGGAGCTGTTTTTT
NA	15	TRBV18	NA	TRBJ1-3	CASSPGRQEGNTIYF	TGTGCCAGCTCACCAGGGAGACAGGAAGGAAACACCATATATTTT
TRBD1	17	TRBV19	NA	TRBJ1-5	CASSADRWGRRDQPQHF	TGTGCCAGTAGTGCGGACAGGTGGGGGCGTCGGGATCAGCCCCAGCATTTT
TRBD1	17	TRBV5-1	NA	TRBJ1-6	CASSAGQGFPYNSPLHF	TGCGCCAGCAGCGCCGGACAGGGCTTCCCCTATAATTCACCCCTCCACTTT
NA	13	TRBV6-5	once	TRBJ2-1	CASSYSPQNEQFF	TGTGCCAGCAGTTACTCACCCCAGAATGAGCAGTTCTTC
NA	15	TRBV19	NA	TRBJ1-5	CASSIGTLNNQPQHF	TGTGCCAGTAGCATCGGGACGCTCAACAATCAGCCCCAGCATTTT
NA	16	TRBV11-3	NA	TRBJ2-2	CASSLFGTEEGGELFF	TGTGCCAGCAGCTTATTCGGGACTGAAGAAGGCGGGGAGCTGTTTTTT
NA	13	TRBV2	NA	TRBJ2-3	CASSGSNTDTQYF	TGTGCCAGCAGTGGGTCTAACACAGATACGCAGTATTTT
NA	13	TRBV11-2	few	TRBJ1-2	CASSLGQIYGYTF	TGTGCCAGCAGCTTAGGACAGATCTATGGCTACACCTTC
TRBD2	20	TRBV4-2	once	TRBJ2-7	CASSQVVRGSGRETSYEQYF	TGTGCCAGCAGCCAAGTCGTCCGGGGTAGCGGGAGGGAGACCTCCTACGAGCAGTACTTC
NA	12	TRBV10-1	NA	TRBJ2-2	CASSESTGELFF	TGCGCCAGCAGTGAGTCAACCGGGGAGCTGTTTTTT
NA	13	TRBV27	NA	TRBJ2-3	CASSSGARSTQYF	TGTGCCAGCAGTTCCGGGGCCCGTTCGACGCAGTATTTT
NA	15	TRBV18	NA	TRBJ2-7	CASSPPSAGVAEQYF	TGTGCCAGCTCACCACCCTCCGCTGGGGTAGCCGAGCAGTACTTC
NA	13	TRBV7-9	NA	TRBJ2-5	CASSPDEGETQYF	TGTGCCAGCAGCCCCGACGAGGGAGAGACCCAGTACTTC
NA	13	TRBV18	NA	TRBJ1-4	CASSQNGGEKLFF	TGTGCCAGCTCACAAAACGGGGGTGAAAAACTGTTTTTT
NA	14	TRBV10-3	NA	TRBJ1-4	CAISDGPGNEKLFF	TGTGCCATCAGTGACGGTCCTGGAAATGAAAAACTGTTTTTT